The rows below give T cell receptor beta chains drawn from one sample of a study of blood T cell repertoires in COVID-19. Here immunoSEQ multiplex PCR was the method, and the copy in TCRdb shows in-frame clones only, minus some. The sample has about 320,000 clones, approximately 90% seen once; the top ten hold approximately 5%. The sequenced material came from PBMCs or T cells enriched from blood (not recorded which). These receptors were collected from a woman under 40 who had recovered from COVID-19. CDR3s include the opening cysteine and the closing phenylalanine or tryptophan. Each record gives: V gene, clone size, D gene, J gene, CDR3 protein, CDR3 DNA. D genes are given only for firm matches. Only some rows state a clone size, as once, few, many or a class for expanded clones.

>TRBV7-2|.|TRBD1|TRBJ2-7
CASSLEVGQGQYEQYF
TGTGCCAGCAGCTTAGAGGTAGGACAGGGTCAATACGAGCAGTACTTC
>TRBV19|.|TRBD1|TRBJ2-2
CASKGWTGGGTGELFF
TGTGCCAGTAAGGGTTGGACAGGGGGCGGTACCGGGGAGCTGTTTTTT
>TRBV19|.|.|TRBJ1-2
CASTKTAYGYTF
TGTGCCAGTACCAAGACAGCCTATGGCTACACCTTC
>TRBV14|.|.|TRBJ1-2
CASSPPGDYGYTF
TGTGCCAGCAGCCCCCCGGGGGACTATGGCTACACCTTC
>TRBV4-3|.|.|TRBJ2-3
CASSQDRGPDTQYF
TGCGCCAGCAGCCAAGATAGAGGCCCAGATACGCAGTATTTT
>TRBV11-2|.|.|TRBJ1-5
CASSPASNQPQHF
TGTGCCAGCAGCCCCGCGAGCAATCAGCCCCAGCATTTT
>TRBV19|.|.|TRBJ1-3
CASSIPSTVRGNTIYF
TGTGCCAGTAGTATCCCCTCGACGGTGCGGGGAAACACCATATATTTT
>TRBV5-1|.|TRBD1|TRBJ2-7
CASSFTRGYEQYF
TGCGCCAGCAGCTTTACCAGGGGGTACGAGCAGTACTTC
>TRBV9|once|TRBD1|TRBJ2-3
CASSPRGSLSTDTQYF
TGTGCCAGCAGCCCCAGGGGGAGCCTCAGCACAGATACGCAGTATTTT
>TRBV5-1|.|.|TRBJ2-2
CASSREGTANTGELFF
TGCGCCAGCAGCCGGGAGGGGACAGCGAACACCGGGGAGCTGTTTTTT
>TRBV6-1|few|.|TRBJ1-5
CASSDRALPNQPQHF
TGTGCCAGCAGTGACAGGGCACTACCTAATCAGCCCCAGCATTTT
>TRBV9|.|.|TRBJ1-4
CASSLAGRENEKLFF
TGTGCCAGCAGCCTGGCGGGACGGGAAAATGAAAAACTGTTTTTT
>TRBV3-1/TRBV3-2|.|.|TRBJ1-2
CASSSTAGSGYGYTF
TGTGCCAGCAGTTCTACGGCAGGGTCTGGGTATGGCTACACCTTC
>TRBV12-3/TRBV12-4|.|.|TRBJ1-2
CASSLQGTYGYTF
TGTGCCAGCAGTTTACAGGGGACCTATGGCTACACCTTC
>TRBV18|few|.|TRBJ1-4
CASSPSSPRANEKLFF
TGTGCCAGCTCACCATCCTCTCCGAGGGCTAATGAAAAACTGTTTTTT